This T cell receptor (beta chain) is drawn from a study of CD8+ T cells in alopecia areata. Study-wide points: Affected lesional scalp, above all in alopecia totalis/universalis, was more clonal than normal scalp. Tissue-resident alphabeta T cells belonging to normal skin likewise get sequenced within scalp specimens.

With respect to this clone: The antigen remains unidentified.

CDR3 length: 12 residues. V was pared by 6 bases and J by 3 bases, with 10 bases between. Germline V gene data show CDR1 as SQVTM and CDR2 as ANQGSEA. Alopecia areata patients gave lesional scalp punch biopsies and peripheral blood samples. Following RNA extraction, reverse transcription yielded cDNA that acted as the sequencing template. TCRdb's copy holds only in-frame clones and misses some; the assay was immunoSEQ multiplex PCR. The sample holds under 150,000 clones; 45% to 50% are singletons and the top ten take about 10%. The chain employs TRBV29-1 and TRBJ2-3; no clear D. The sequenced material came from NKG2D-low CD8+ T cells sorted from blood. This clonotype originated in a human donor with alopecia areata. CDR3 sequence reads: CSVPMGTDTQYF. The CDR3 DNA sequence: TGCAGCGTGCCCATGGGGACAGATACGCAGTATTTT.